This entry lists 24 T cell receptor beta chains sequenced from one sample in a study of blood T cell repertoires in COVID-19. TCRdb's table, derived via immunoSEQ multiplex PCR, lists solely in-frame clones and lacks some. The sample yields approximately 190,000 clones, roughly 87% seen once. The sample comprised peripheral blood. The receptors were gathered from a woman aged 40 to 49 with acute or convalescent COVID-19.

This chain uses TRBV19 with TRBJ1-2; D is undetermined. The germline CDR1 and CDR2 sequences are LNHDA and SQIVND (reference sequence). V lost 5 bases and J 8 bases, leaving 15 bases between the germline ends. The CDR3 covers 13 residues. The CDR3 protein is CASSSRQIKGYTF. CDR3 sequence (DNA): TGTGCCAGTAGTTCCCGACAAATTAAGGGCTACACCTTC.

This clone has more than one count but fewer than ten. The V gene is TRBV11-1, the J gene TRBJ2-1, with D possibly TRBD1 on 6 matching bases. Between the trimmed V and J ends, which lost 5 bases and 4 bases, there was a span of 18 bases. The CDR3 loop spans 16 amino acids. The germline V gene has CDR1 SGHAT and CDR2 FQDESV (reference sequence). The CDR3 here is CASSGPTGSLYNEQFF. The CDR3 bases are TGTGCCAGCAGCGGACCGACAGGATCTCTTTACAATGAGCAGTTCTTC.

V is TRBV5-1 and J is TRBJ2-1, with a weak D call TRBD2 (6 bases). The CDR3 totals 16 residues. Trimming removed 0 bases from V and 8 bases from J, with 18 bases in between. Germline lookup yields CDR1 SGHRS and CDR2 YFSETQ. The CDR3 DNA reads TGCGCCAGCAGCTTGGGGGCGGGGTCCCCTTGGGATGAGCAGTTCTTC. It is translated as CASSLGAGSPWDEQFF.

The count of this clone is one. The CDR3 region has the DNA TGTGCCAGCAGACCACCGGGACTATCCACAGATACGCAGTATTTT. Protein product: CASRPPGLSTDTQYF. This rearrangement joins TRBV7-8 to TRBJ2-3, with 7 bases identical to TRBD2. V was clipped by 6 bases and J by 2 bases; unmatched bases: 8. The germline gives CDR1 SGHVS, CDR2 FQNEAQ. This CDR3 is built from 15 residues.

The chain recombines TRBV11-2 with TRBJ1-1, with 9 bases identical to TRBD1. Germline trimming cut 7 bases from V and 6 bases from J; bases unmatched to any gene: 9. The CDR3 totals 14 residues. Germline loops: CDR1 SGHAT, CDR2 FQNNGV. CDR3 bases: TGTGCCAGCACCTTCAACCGACAGGGGGCTGAAGCTTTCTTT. Its translation is CASTFNRQGAEAFF.

V is TRBV5-1 and J is TRBJ2-1, with 7 bases identical to TRBD2. The CDR3 extends over 16 amino acids. With V trimmed by 1 base and J by 7 bases, 11 bases remained unmatched. Germline CDR1 SGHRS, CDR2 YFSETQ. The CDR3, as DNA: TGCGCCAGCAGCTTGACCTCGGGGGGAGGGGCTAATGAGCAGTTCTTC. Its protein is CASSLTSGGGANEQFF.

The gene calls are TRBV27 and TRBJ1-6; D may be TRBD1 (5 bases). This CDR3 comprises 16 residues. Germline V gene data show CDR1 as MNHEY and CDR2 as SMNVEV (reference sequence). Trimming removed 6 bases from V and 3 bases from J, with 15 bases in between. The CDR3 DNA follows: TGTGCCAGCAGCCCCAGCGGGGGTCTCTATAATTCACCCCTCCACTTT. Protein product: CASSPSGGLYNSPLHF.

This chain joins TRBV14 and TRBJ2-5; possibly TRBD2 for D (6 bases). The CDR3 covers 15 residues. The V gene's germline CDR1 is SGHDN and CDR2 FVKESK. V was shortened by 4 bases and J by 5 bases, with 17 bases between the two germline ends. CDR3 in DNA: TGTGCCAGCAGCCCGACGGTCGGGAGACGGGAGACCCAGTACTTC. As protein: CASSPTVGRRETQYF.

The genes are TRBV18 and TRBJ2-7, with D possibly matching TRBD1 (6 bases). Germline V gene lookup returns CDR1 KGHSH and CDR2 LQKENI. Trimming removed 6 bases at V and 6 bases at J, with 21 bases between. The CDR3 runs 15 residues. CDR3 DNA sequence: TGTGCCAGCTCCTCGGGACACTTCGAGGGGTCCGAGCAGTACTTC. Its translation: CASSSGHFEGSEQYF. The full variable domain, completed using reference TRBV18 and TRBJ2-7, is NAGVMQNPRHLVRRRGQEARLRCSPMKGHSHVYWYRQLPEEGLKFMVYLQKENIIDESGMPKERFSAEFPKEGPSILRIQQVVRGDSAAYFCASSSGHFEGSEQYFGPGTRLTVT.

This sequence joins TRBV19 and TRBJ1-2, with D possibly TRBD1 on 5 matching bases. This CDR3 comprises 15 residues. Trimming took 3 bases from V and 3 from J, leaving 14 bases between them. Germline V gene lookup returns CDR1 LNHDA and CDR2 SQIVND (reference sequence). In DNA form, the CDR3 reads TGTGCCAGTAGTATCCTCGGGGGTGTCGACTATGGCTACACCTTC. This encodes CASSILGGVDYGYTF.

This chain connects TRBV5-4 to TRBJ1-6, with 7 bases lining up with TRBD1. V was pared by 3 bases and J by 7 bases, with 13 bases of the junction left unmatched. The V gene's germline CDR1 is SGHNT and CDR2 YYREEE (reference sequence). The CDR3 is made up of 17 amino acids. CDR3 residues: CASSSGGRDSYNSPLHF. Here the CDR3 DNA reads TGTGCCAGCAGCTCGGGCGGCCGGGACAGTTACAATTCACCCCTCCACTTT.

The V gene is TRBV19, the J gene TRBJ2-1; 12 positions agree with TRBD2. The CDR3 is 14 residues long. V trimming: 10 bases; J trimming: 7 bases; junction bases outside the gene matches: 8. From germline, CDR1 is LNHDA and CDR2 SQIVND (reference sequence). For the CDR3, the DNA is TGTGCCACAAATAGGCTAGCGGGGGGGAATGAGCAGTTCTTC. Protein: CATNRLAGGNEQFF. The variable domain in full, completed from reference TRBV19 and TRBJ2-1, reads DGGITQSPKYLFRKEGQNVTLSCEQNLNHDAMYWYRQDPGQGLRLIYYSQIVNDFQKGDIAEGYSVSREKKESFPLTVTSAQKNPTAFYLCATNRLAGGNEQFFGPGTRLTVL.

The rearrangement joins TRBV19 to TRBJ2-7, with D perhaps TRBD1 (5 bases). Germline CDR1 and CDR2: LNHDA and SQIVND (reference sequence). This CDR3 comprises 12 residues. The V end lost 7 bases, the J end lost 2 bases, and 9 bases lay between the germline ends. CDR3 residues: CASTGSAYEQYF. The CDR3 nucleotides are TGTGCCAGTACAGGGTCAGCCTACGAGCAGTACTTC.

The chain recombines TRBV28 with TRBJ2-5; no reliable D call. The germline CDR1 and CDR2 sequences are MDHEN and SYDVKM. V lost 3 bases and J 5 bases, leaving 13 bases between the germline ends. The CDR3 length is 14 residues. CDR3 sequence: CASSFVETIETQYF. The CDR3 region has the DNA TGTGCCAGCAGTTTCGTCGAGACAATCGAGACCCAGTACTTC.

This clone was seen ten or more times. The chain carries TRBV5-1 and TRBJ2-7; tentatively, D is TRBD2 (5 bases). Trimming took 0 bases from V and 0 from J, leaving 10 bases between them. The germline V gene has CDR1 SGHRS and CDR2 YFSETQ. The CDR3 totals 15 residues. The CDR3 DNA sequence: TGCGCCAGCAGCTTGGACATAGGGAGCTCCTACGAGCAGTACTTC. It is translated as CASSLDIGSSYEQYF.

The chain recombines TRBV19 with TRBJ1-1, with D possibly TRBD1 on 6 matching bases. The CDR3 consists of 15 residues. Deletions cut 5 bases from V and 5 bases from J, with 18 bases between. The germline V gene has CDR1 LNHDA and CDR2 SQIVND (reference sequence). The CDR3 DNA reads as TGTGCCAGTAGTCACAGGGCAGGGAGGGGGACTGAAGCTTTCTTT. The encoded protein is CASSHRAGRGTEAFF.

As concerns this clone: At one of its ends the junction is not consistent with the germline gene, which may arise from a read error. The chain has TRBV7-3 and TRBJ2-7; 10 bases fit TRBD1. The length of the CDR3 is 14 residues. Germline lookup yields CDR1 SGHTA and CDR2 FQGTGA. In DNA form, the CDR3 reads TGTGCCAGCAGCTCCCCCCCCCGGGACAGGGGCCTATCCTTC. It codes for CASSSPPRDRGLSF.

In DNA form, the CDR3 reads TGTGCCACCAGTCAGGACAGTCCCGTCGGTGGCTACACCTTC. It codes for CATSQDSPVGGYTF. The rearrangement joins TRBV24-1 to TRBJ1-2; perhaps TRBD1 as D (6 bases). CDR1 and CDR2 (germline): KGHDR, SFDVKD. CDR3 length equals 14 residues. With 6 bases removed from V and 7 bases from J, the gap between germline ends came to 17 bases.

The chain recombines TRBV10-3 with TRBJ1-5; 7 bases agree with TRBD1. Germline loops: CDR1 ENHRY, CDR2 SYGVKD. The CDR3 loop spans 14 amino acids. Losses at the gene ends were 5 bases for V and 4 bases for J; bases not matched to a gene: 5. CDR3 loop: CAISTGQQNQPQHF. In DNA form, the CDR3 reads TGTGCCATCAGTACGGGACAGCAAAATCAGCCCCAGCATTTT.

The V gene is TRBV30, the J gene TRBJ1-2; no reliable D call. The CDR3 has 12 amino acids. Trimming removed 5 bases from V and 5 bases from J, with 12 bases in between. Germline-derived CDR1 and CDR2 are GTSNPN and SVGIG (reference sequence). CDR3 in DNA: TGTGCCTGGGCAGCGAACCAATATGGCTACACCTTC. Residues: CAWAANQYGYTF.

The table lists this clone with a count of one. This chain uses TRBV2 with TRBJ1-6; 10 bases are a match to TRBD1. Germline assignment: CDR1 SNHLY and CDR2 FYNNEI. V dropped 6 bases and J dropped 8; count of bases not matched to a gene: 1. The CDR3 is 13 amino acids. CDR3 DNA sequence: TGTGCCAGCAGCGGACAGGGGGATTCACCCCTCCACTTT. Protein: CASSGQGDSPLHF.

The rearrangement uses TRBV7-2 and TRBJ2-2; D might be TRBD2 (6 bases). There are 15 residues in the CDR3. V lost 5 bases and J lost 2, with 12 bases in between. Germline V gene sequence: CDR1 SGHTA, CDR2 FQGNSA. CDR3 region: CASSMGLLNTGELFF. DNA of the CDR3: TGTGCCAGCAGCATGGGACTCCTAAACACCGGGGAGCTGTTTTTT.

The J gene is TRBJ2-1, the V gene TRBV5-1, with D tentatively TRBD1 (5 bases). V was clipped by 0 bases and J by 0 bases, with 7 bases between them. Germline V gives CDR1 SGHRS, CDR2 YFSETQ. This CDR3 has 15 amino acids. The CDR3 DNA sequence: TGCGCCAGCAGCTTGGACAGGATCTCCTACAATGAGCAGTTCTTC. Protein product: CASSLDRISYNEQFF.

J is TRBJ2-2 and V is TRBV6-5; D is uncertain. The V end lost 2 bases, the J end lost 3 bases, and 4 bases lay between the germline ends. CDR3 length: 13 residues. The V gene's germline CDR1 is MNHEY and CDR2 SVGAGI. CDR3 sequence (DNA): TGTGCCAGCAGTTACACACACACCGGGGAGCTGTTTTTT. It encodes CASSYTHTGELFF.